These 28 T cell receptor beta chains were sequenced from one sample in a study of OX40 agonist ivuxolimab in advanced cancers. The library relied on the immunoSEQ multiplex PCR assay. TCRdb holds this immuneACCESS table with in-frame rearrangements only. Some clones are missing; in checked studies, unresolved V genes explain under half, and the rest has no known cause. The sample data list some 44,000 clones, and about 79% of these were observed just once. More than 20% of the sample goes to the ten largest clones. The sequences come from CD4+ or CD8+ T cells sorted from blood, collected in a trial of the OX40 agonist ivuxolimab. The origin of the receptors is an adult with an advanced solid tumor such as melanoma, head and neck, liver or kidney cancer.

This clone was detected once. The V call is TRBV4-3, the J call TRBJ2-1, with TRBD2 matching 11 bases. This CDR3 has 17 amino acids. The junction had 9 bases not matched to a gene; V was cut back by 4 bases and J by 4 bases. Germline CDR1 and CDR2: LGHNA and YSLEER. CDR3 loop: CASSLSLLAGDYNEQFF. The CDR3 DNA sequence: TGCGCCAGCAGCCTCTCGTTACTAGCGGGGGATTACAATGAGCAGTTCTTC.

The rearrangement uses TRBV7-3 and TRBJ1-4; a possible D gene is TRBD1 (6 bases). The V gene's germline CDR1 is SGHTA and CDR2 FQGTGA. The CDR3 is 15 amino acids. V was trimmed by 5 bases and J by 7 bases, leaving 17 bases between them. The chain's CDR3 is CASSPTGNEGEKLFF. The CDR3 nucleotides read TGTGCCAGCAGCCCCACAGGGAATGAGGGTGAAAAACTGTTTTTT.

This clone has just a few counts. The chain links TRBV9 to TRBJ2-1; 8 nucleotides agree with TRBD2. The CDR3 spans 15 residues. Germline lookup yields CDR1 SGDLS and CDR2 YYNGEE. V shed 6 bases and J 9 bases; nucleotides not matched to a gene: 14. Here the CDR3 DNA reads TGTGCCAGCAACCCCAGCGGGAGTGTTTTAGGTGAGCAGTTCTTC. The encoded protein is CASNPSGSVLGEQFF.

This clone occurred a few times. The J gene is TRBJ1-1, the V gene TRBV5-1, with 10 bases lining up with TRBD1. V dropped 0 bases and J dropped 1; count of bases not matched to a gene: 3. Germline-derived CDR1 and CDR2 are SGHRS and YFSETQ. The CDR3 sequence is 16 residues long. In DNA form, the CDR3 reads TGCGCCAGCAGCTTGGGGTGGACAGGGGGGAACACTGAAGCTTTCTTT. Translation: CASSLGWTGGNTEAFF.

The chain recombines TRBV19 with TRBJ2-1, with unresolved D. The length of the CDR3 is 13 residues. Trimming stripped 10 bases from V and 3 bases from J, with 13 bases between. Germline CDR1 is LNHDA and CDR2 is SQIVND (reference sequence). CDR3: CAIDSPFYNEQFF. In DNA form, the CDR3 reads TGTGCCATCGACTCACCCTTCTACAATGAGCAGTTCTTC.

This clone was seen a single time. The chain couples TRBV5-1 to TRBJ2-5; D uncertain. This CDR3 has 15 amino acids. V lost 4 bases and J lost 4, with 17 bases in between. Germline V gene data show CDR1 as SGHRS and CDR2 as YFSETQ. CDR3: CASSIDSFGPETQYF. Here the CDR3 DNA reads TGCGCCAGCAGCATCGACTCCTTTGGGCCAGAGACCCAGTACTTC.

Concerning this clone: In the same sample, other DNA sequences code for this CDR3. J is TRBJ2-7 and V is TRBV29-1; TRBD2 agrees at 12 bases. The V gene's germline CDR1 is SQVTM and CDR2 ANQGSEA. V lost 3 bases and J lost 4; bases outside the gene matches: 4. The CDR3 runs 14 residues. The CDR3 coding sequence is TGCAGCGTTGAGGGGCTAGCGGGGGGGTACGAGCAGTACTTC. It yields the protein CSVEGLAGGYEQYF.

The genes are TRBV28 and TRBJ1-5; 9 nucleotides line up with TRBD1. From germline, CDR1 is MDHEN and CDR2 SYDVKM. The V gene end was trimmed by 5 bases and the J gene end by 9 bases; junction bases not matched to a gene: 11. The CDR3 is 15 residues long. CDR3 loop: CASSSRRQGVGPQHF. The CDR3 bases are TGTGCCAGCAGTAGCAGAAGACAGGGGGTCGGGCCCCAGCATTTT.

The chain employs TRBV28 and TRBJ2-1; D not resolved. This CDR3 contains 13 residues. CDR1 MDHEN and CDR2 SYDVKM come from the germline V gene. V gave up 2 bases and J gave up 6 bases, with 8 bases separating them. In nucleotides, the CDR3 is TGTGCCAGCAGTTTAAGGGCCATCAATGAGCAGTTCTTC. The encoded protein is CASSLRAINEQFF.

Here the CDR3 DNA reads TGTGCCAGCAGCTTTCTTGACAGGGGAGCTGAAGCTTTCTTT. It codes for CASSFLDRGAEAFF. V and J are TRBV7-8 and TRBJ1-1; the match to TRBD1 covers 8 bases. The CDR3 runs 14 residues. Germline CDR1 SGHVS, CDR2 FQNEAQ. V was pared by 3 bases and J by 6 bases, with 6 bases of the junction left unmatched.

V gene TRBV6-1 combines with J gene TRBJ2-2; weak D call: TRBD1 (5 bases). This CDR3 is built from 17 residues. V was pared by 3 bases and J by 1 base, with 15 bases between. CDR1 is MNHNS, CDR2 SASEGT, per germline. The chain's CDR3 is CASSDRTLSLNTGELFF. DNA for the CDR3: TGTGCCAGCAGTGACAGGACACTATCCTTGAACACCGGGGAGCTGTTTTTT.

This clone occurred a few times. The chain's CDR3 is CASSLRPRSQDAYGYTF. CDR3 sequence (DNA): TGTGCCAGCAGTTTGCGCCCGCGTTCGCAGGATGCCTATGGCTACACCTTC. J is TRBJ1-2 and V is TRBV27; D is ambiguous. Trimming stripped 3 bases from V and 4 bases from J, with 21 bases between. The CDR3 sequence is 17 residues long. Germline CDR1 MNHEY, CDR2 SMNVEV (reference sequence).

The CDR3, as DNA: TGTGCCAGCAGCGTAGTTCACGGCAGGGGGGTTACCGGGGAGCTGTTTTTT. Protein sequence: CASSVVHGRGVTGELFF. The chain employs TRBV9 and TRBJ2-2; D is perhaps TRBD1 (7 bases). Germline CDR1 reads SGDLS; CDR2 reads YYNGEE. V gave up 0 bases and J gave up 5 bases, with 17 bases separating them. This CDR3 is 17 amino acids long.

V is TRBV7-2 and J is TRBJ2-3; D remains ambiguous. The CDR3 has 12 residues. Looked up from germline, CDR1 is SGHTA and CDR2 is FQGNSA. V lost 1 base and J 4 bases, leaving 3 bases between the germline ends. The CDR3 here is CASSLGPDTQYF. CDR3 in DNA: TGTGCCAGCAGCTTAGGCCCAGATACGCAGTATTTT.

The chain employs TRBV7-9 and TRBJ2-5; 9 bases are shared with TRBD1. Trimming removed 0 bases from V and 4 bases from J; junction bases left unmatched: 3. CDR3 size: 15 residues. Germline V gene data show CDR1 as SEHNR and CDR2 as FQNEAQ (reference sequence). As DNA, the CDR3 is TGTGCCAGCAGCTTAGCTTGGACAGGGGTAGAGACCCAGTACTTC. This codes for CASSLAWTGVETQYF.

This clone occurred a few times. Here the CDR3 reads CATVRAIGYTF. CDR3 bases: TGTGCCACCGTCCGGGCGATTGGCTACACCTTC. The V gene is TRBV2, the J gene TRBJ1-2; D is uncertain. The CDR3 sequence is 11 residues long. Germline V gene sequence: CDR1 SNHLY, CDR2 FYNNEI. V was pared by 10 bases and J by 7 bases, with 13 bases between.

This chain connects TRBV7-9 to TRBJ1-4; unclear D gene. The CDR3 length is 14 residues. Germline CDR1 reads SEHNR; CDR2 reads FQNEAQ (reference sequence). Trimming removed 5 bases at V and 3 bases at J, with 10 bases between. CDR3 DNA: TGTGCCAGCAGCCAAGCCTCGGCTAATGAAAAACTGTTTTTT. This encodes CASSQASANEKLFF.

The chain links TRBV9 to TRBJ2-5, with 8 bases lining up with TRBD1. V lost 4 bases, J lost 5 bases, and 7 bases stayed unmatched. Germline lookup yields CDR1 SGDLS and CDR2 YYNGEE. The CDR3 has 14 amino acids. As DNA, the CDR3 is TGTGCCAGCAGCTCTGACAGGGGTGAGGAGACCCAGTACTTC. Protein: CASSSDRGEETQYF.

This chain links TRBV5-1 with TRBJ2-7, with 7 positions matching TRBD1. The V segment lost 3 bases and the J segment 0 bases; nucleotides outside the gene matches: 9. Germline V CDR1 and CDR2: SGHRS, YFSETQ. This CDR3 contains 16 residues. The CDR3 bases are TGCGCCAGCAGCTATCGGGACAGACTCAGCTCCTACGAGCAGTACTTC. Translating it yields CASSYRDRLSSYEQYF.

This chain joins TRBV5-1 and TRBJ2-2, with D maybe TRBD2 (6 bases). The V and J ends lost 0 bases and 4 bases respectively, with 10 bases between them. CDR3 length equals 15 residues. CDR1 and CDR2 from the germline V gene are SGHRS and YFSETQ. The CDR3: CASSLGLEGTGELFF. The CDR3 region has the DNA TGCGCCAGCAGCTTGGGACTAGAAGGCACCGGGGAGCTGTTTTTT.

CDR3 sequence reads: CSVERETAREQYF. Written as DNA, the CDR3 is TGCAGCGTTGAACGGGAGACAGCCCGCGAGCAGTACTTC. The chain is built from TRBV29-1 and TRBJ2-7; the D gene is possibly TRBD2 (6 bases). With 2 bases removed from V and 6 bases from J, the gap between germline ends came to 14 bases. Germline V gene lookup returns CDR1 SQVTM and CDR2 ANQGSEA. This CDR3 has 13 amino acids.

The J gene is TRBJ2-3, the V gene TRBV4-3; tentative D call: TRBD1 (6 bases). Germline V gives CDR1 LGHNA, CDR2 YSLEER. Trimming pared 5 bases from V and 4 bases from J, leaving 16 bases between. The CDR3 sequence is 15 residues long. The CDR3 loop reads CASSSIPTGPDTQYF. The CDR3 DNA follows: TGCGCCAGCAGCTCTATCCCGACAGGTCCAGATACGCAGTATTTT.

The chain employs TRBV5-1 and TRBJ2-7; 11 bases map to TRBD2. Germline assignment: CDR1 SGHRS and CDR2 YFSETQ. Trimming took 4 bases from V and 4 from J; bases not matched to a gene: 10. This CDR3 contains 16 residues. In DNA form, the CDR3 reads TGCGCCAGCAGCCGCGGACTAGCGGGCGACTTTTACGAGCAGTACTTC. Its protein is CASSRGLAGDFYEQYF.

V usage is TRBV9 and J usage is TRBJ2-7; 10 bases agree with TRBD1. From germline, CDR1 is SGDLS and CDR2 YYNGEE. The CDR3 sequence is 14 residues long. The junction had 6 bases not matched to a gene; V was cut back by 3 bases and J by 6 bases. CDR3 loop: CASSDRQGAGEQYF. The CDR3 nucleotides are TGTGCCAGCAGCGATCGACAGGGGGCGGGCGAGCAGTACTTC.

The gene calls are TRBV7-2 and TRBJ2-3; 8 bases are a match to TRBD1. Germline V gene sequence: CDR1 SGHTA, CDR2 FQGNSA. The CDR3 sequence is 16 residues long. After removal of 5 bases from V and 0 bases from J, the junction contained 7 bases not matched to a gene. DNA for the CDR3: TGTGCCAGCAGCCCACAGGGGGGACTGAGCACAGATACGCAGTATTTT. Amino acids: CASSPQGGLSTDTQYF.

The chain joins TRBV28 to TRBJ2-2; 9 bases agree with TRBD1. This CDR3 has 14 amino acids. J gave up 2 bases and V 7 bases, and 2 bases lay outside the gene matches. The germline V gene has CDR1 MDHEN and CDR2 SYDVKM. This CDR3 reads CASTGQGNTGELFF. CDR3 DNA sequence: TGTGCCAGCACGGGACAGGGAAACACCGGGGAGCTGTTTTTT.

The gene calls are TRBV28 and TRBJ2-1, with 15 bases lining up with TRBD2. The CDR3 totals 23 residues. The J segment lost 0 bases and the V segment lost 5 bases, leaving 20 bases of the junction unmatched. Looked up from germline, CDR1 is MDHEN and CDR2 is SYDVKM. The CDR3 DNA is TGTGCCAGCAGTGGAGTAGGCCTCACCGGGACTAGCGGGAGGAATAGCTCCTACAATGAGCAGTTCTTC. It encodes CASSGVGLTGTSGRNSSYNEQFF. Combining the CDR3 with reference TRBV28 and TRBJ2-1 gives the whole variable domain DVKVTQSSRYLVKRTGEKVFLECVQDMDHENMFWYRQDPGLGLRLIYFSYDVKMKEKGDIPEGYSVSREKKERFSLILESASTNQTSMYLCASSGVGLTGTSGRNSSYNEQFFGPGTRLTVL.

Here the CDR3 DNA reads TGTGCCATCAGTGAGTCGAAAAGATACGAGCAGTACTTC. This gives the protein CAISESKRYEQYF. The V call is TRBV10-3, the J call TRBJ2-7; D remains unclear. The CDR3 runs to 13 residues. V lost 0 bases and J lost 4, with 7 bases in between. Per the germline V gene, CDR1 is ENHRY and CDR2 is SYGVKD.